This T cell receptor (beta chain) was identified in a study of siplizumab effects on memory and regulatory T cells. Libraries were prepared by immunoSEQ multiplex PCR; TCRdb keeps only in-frame clonotypes and omits some of them. This table holds over 60,000 clones, about 90% found once. Germline-derived CDR1 and CDR2 are SGHAT and FQNNGV. V was clipped by 1 base and J by 1 base, with 5 bases between them. The CDR3 is 13 residues long. J is TRBJ2-7 and V is TRBV11-2; D is uncertain. This receptor was taken from a human donor in good health. Sequencing was done on a sample of CD8+ T cells sorted from blood. The CDR3 loop reads CASSLAESYEQYF. The CDR3 coding sequence is TGTGCCAGCAGCTTAGCAGAATCCTACGAGCAGTACTTC.